Each of the 21 T cell receptor beta chains below was sequenced from the same sample in a study of shared clonotypes between healthy human individuals. This table comes from immunoSEQ multiplex PCR, and its TCRdb copy is limited to in-frame clones, with some not included. The sample has about 2.1 million clones, approximately 92% seen once. Terminally differentiated effector memory CD45RA+ cells were excluded by CCR7 positive selection of CD45RO-negative cells. Sequenced: naive CD8+ T cells from PBMCs. The source is a man between 18 and 35 years old in good health. Some clones in this sample may be carry-over from other donors' samples.

The J gene is TRBJ2-6, the V gene TRBV7-9; 7 bases are a match to TRBD1. CDR1 is SEHNR, CDR2 FQNEAQ, per germline (reference sequence). Trimming removed 0 bases from V and 2 bases from J; junction bases left unmatched: 7. The CDR3 extends over 18 amino acids. CDR3 DNA: TGTGCCAGCAGCTTAGCCCGGGACAGTTTTACTGGGGCCAACGTCCTGACTTTC. Residues: CASSLARDSFTGANVLTF.

In this sample, this clone turned up once. Distinct nucleotide sequences in the sample also encode this CDR3. V and J are TRBV5-6 and TRBJ2-1; no reliable D call. V was trimmed by 2 bases and J by 7 bases, leaving 7 bases between them. CDR3 length equals 12 residues. CDR1 SGHDT and CDR2 YYEEEE come from the germline V gene. The CDR3 spells CASSFGQNEQFF. The CDR3 nucleotides read TGTGCCAGCAGCTTTGGGCAGAATGAGCAGTTCTTC.

With respect to this clone: Other DNA variants within this sample encode the same CDR3. This chain joins TRBV11-2 and TRBJ2-2; no firm D call. Trimming shortened V by 4 bases and J by 5 bases, and 5 bases separated the two germline ends. This CDR3 comprises 12 residues. Germline lookup yields CDR1 SGHAT and CDR2 FQNNGV. The CDR3 loop reads CASSSRTGELFF. The DNA for the CDR3 is TGTGCCAGCAGCTCGCGGACCGGGGAGCTGTTTTTT.

The CDR3 sequence: CASSQHRYSGANVLTF. The CDR3 DNA reads TGTGCCAGCAGCCAACATAGGTACTCTGGGGCCAACGTCCTGACTTTC. This chain joins TRBV14 and TRBJ2-6; D gene unclear. Trimming stripped 2 bases from V and 0 bases from J, with 8 bases between. This CDR3 is 16 amino acids long. Germline V gives CDR1 SGHDN, CDR2 FVKESK.

The chain combines TRBV2 with TRBJ2-2; 10 nucleotides line up with TRBD2. CDR1 and CDR2 from the germline V gene are SNHLY and FYNNEI. With 5 bases clipped from V and 5 bases from J, the junction kept 11 bases outside the gene matches. This CDR3 region has 17 residues. The CDR3 DNA is TGTGCCAGCAGTCGGCGCCTTGTTAGCGGGAGGACCGGGGAGCTGTTTTTT. Translated: CASSRRLVSGRTGELFF.

The rearrangement links TRBV19 to TRBJ2-2; D uncertain. V was pared by 5 bases and J by 7 bases, with 17 bases between. The CDR3 runs to 15 residues. Germline CDR1 is LNHDA and CDR2 is SQIVND (reference sequence). The DNA of the CDR3 is TGTGCCAGTAGTCCGGGTTGGGGAATGATCGGGGAGCTGTTTTTT. It encodes CASSPGWGMIGELFF.

The V gene is TRBV7-6, the J gene TRBJ2-3; perhaps TRBD2 as D (5 bases). The ends were cut back, 0 bases at V and 6 bases at J, with 10 bases in the middle. Germline V gene data show CDR1 as SGHVS and CDR2 as FNYEAQ. There are 14 residues in the CDR3. CDR3 in DNA: TGTGCCAGCAGCTTAGCGGGAGAGACTGATACGCAGTATTTT. Translation gives CASSLAGETDTQYF. The whole variable domain, remainder taken from reference TRBV7-6 and TRBJ2-3, is GAGVSQSPRYKVTKRGQDVALRCDPISGHVSLYWYRQALGQGPEFLTYFNYEAQQDKSGLPNDRFSAERPEGSISTLTIQRTEQRDSAMYRCASSLAGETDTQYFGPGTRLTVL.

About this clone itself: The same CDR3 arises from other DNA sequences in this sample as well. The chain joins TRBV28 to TRBJ1-5; D not certain. The CDR3 extends over 13 amino acids. Per germline, CDR1 MDHEN and CDR2 SYDVKM. Deletions cut 6 bases from V and 6 bases from J, with 12 bases between. The chain's CDR3 is CASSLGRGQPQHF. The CDR3 nucleotides read TGTGCCAGCAGCCTGGGGAGAGGTCAGCCCCAGCATTTT.

This clone was observed once. This chain links TRBV28 with TRBJ2-1; D is perhaps TRBD2 (5 bases). V was cut by 3 bases and J by 0 bases, with 12 bases left in between. Germline V CDR1 and CDR2: MDHEN, SYDVKM. CDR3 length equals 16 residues. Here the CDR3 reads CASSFKGGGSYNEQFF. The CDR3 region has the DNA TGTGCCAGCAGTTTTAAGGGTGGAGGCTCCTACAATGAGCAGTTCTTC. The full variable domain, rest sourced from reference TRBV28 and TRBJ2-1, is DVKVTQSSRYLVKRTGEKVFLECVQDMDHENMFWYRQDPGLGLRLIYFSYDVKMKEKGDIPEGYSVSREKKERFSLILESASTNQTSMYLCASSFKGGGSYNEQFFGPGTRLTVL.

This rearrangement joins TRBV6-5 to TRBJ2-3; a weak D match, TRBD1 (7 bases). With 6 bases removed from V and 7 bases from J, the gap between germline ends came to 14 bases. Germline V gene lookup returns CDR1 MNHEY and CDR2 SVGAGI. The CDR3 is made up of 13 amino acids. The CDR3 loop is CASSGGQTYTQYF. CDR3 DNA: TGTGCCAGCAGCGGGGGACAGACCTATACGCAGTATTTT.

This chain joins TRBV5-8 and TRBJ1-2; no firm D call. Trimming cost V 0 bases and J 5 bases, with 11 bases left between them. CDR3 length: 14 residues. Per the germline V gene, CDR1 is SGHTS and CDR2 is YDEGEE. CDR3 protein: CASSLDRGLYGYTF. The CDR3 DNA reads TGTGCCAGCAGCTTGGACAGAGGCCTTTATGGCTACACCTTC. Looking up the rest from reference TRBV5-8 and TRBJ1-2 gives the full variable domain: EAGVTQSPTHLIKTRGQQATLRCSPISGHTSVYWYQQALGLGLQFLLWYDEGEERNRGNFPPRFSGRQFPNYSSELNVNALELEDSALYLCASSLDRGLYGYTFGSGTRLTVV.

The J gene is TRBJ2-7, the V gene TRBV19, with D perhaps matching TRBD2 (5 bases). From germline, CDR1 is LNHDA and CDR2 SQIVND (reference sequence). The length of the CDR3 is 14 residues. V gave up 5 bases and J gave up 2 bases, with 13 bases separating them. The CDR3 loop is CASSLTGVTYEQYF. In nucleotides, the CDR3 is TGTGCCAGTAGTCTCACCGGGGTTACCTACGAGCAGTACTTC.

This chain uses TRBV11-3 with TRBJ1-5; D ambiguous. Trimming removed 4 bases at V and 2 bases at J, with 9 bases between. The germline gives CDR1 SGHNT, CDR2 YENEEA. The CDR3 is made up of 14 amino acids. The CDR3 DNA follows: TGTGCCAGCAGCTCGCCCGATGGCAATCAGCCCCAGCATTTT. This gives the protein CASSSPDGNQPQHF.

V is TRBV19 and J is TRBJ1-1; D is unresolved. V was pared by 6 bases and J by 0 bases, with 14 bases between. The CDR3 contains 15 residues. Germline CDR1 is LNHDA and CDR2 is SQIVND (reference sequence). This chain's CDR3 is CASSPVGFMNTEAFF. CDR3 DNA sequence: TGTGCCAGTAGCCCTGTGGGTTTCATGAACACTGAAGCTTTCTTT. The complete variable domain, with remaining parts taken from reference TRBV19 and TRBJ1-1, reads DGGITQSPKYLFRKEGQNVTLSCEQNLNHDAMYWYRQDPGQGLRLIYYSQIVNDFQKGDIAEGYSVSREKKESFPLTVTSAQKNPTAFYLCASSPVGFMNTEAFFGQGTRLTVV.

The gene calls are TRBV29-1 and TRBJ2-7; the match to TRBD2 covers 9 bases. V was clipped by 2 bases and J by 3 bases; unmatched bases: 17. CDR3 length equals 18 residues. Per the germline V gene, CDR1 is SQVTM and CDR2 is ANQGSEA. CDR3 protein: CSVESVGAGGPFYYEQYF. DNA of the CDR3: TGCAGCGTTGAAAGCGTAGGGGCGGGAGGGCCCTTTTACTACGAGCAGTACTTC.

The chain couples TRBV25-1 to TRBJ2-7; a possible D gene is TRBD2 (6 bases). V shed 5 bases and J shed 2 bases, with 7 bases lying between them. This CDR3 comprises 12 residues. Germline lookup yields CDR1 MGHDK and CDR2 SYGVNS. CDR3 amino acids: CASSPGAYEQYF. The CDR3 DNA follows: TGTGCCAGCAGTCCGGGGGCCTACGAGCAGTACTTC.

The chain recombines TRBV5-5 with TRBJ2-7; D gene unclear. The CDR3 has 16 residues. V lost 2 bases and J 7 bases, leaving 22 bases between the germline ends. CDR1 and CDR2 (germline): SGHKS, YYEKEE (reference sequence). The CDR3 DNA is TGTGCCAGCAGCTTTGGGGTCGACACCCCTCCGAGAGAGCAGTACTTC. This codes for CASSFGVDTPPREQYF.

With respect to this clone: This same CDR3 is encoded by further DNA sequences in the sample. The chain carries TRBV28 and TRBJ2-7, with unresolved D. Germline CDR1 and CDR2: MDHEN and SYDVKM. This CDR3 has 11 amino acids. The V and J ends lost 2 bases and 7 bases respectively, with 6 bases between them. This CDR3 reads CASSLVREQYF. The CDR3 DNA is TGTGCCAGCAGTTTAGTCAGGGAGCAGTACTTC.

This clone occurred a few times. The rearrangement uses TRBV5-6 and TRBJ2-2; 8 bases agree with TRBD1. Unmatched junction bases numbered 16, after V lost 4 bases and J lost 8 bases. Germline V gene lookup returns CDR1 SGHDT and CDR2 YYEEEE. The CDR3 spans 17 residues. The CDR3: CASSGGLTGDAVGELFF. The DNA of the CDR3 is TGTGCCAGCAGCGGCGGGTTGACAGGGGACGCGGTAGGGGAGCTGTTTTTT. The full variable domain, completed using reference TRBV5-6 and TRBJ2-2, is DAGVTQSPTHLIKTRGQQVTLRCSPKSGHDTVSWYQQALGQGPQFIFQYYEEEERQRGNFPDRFSGHQFPNYSSELNVNALLLGDSALYLCASSGGLTGDAVGELFFGEGSRLTVL.

The rearrangement uses TRBV11-2 and TRBJ2-7; tentative D call: TRBD2 (6 bases). Deletions cut 5 bases from V and 0 bases from J, with 14 bases between. The V gene's germline CDR1 is SGHAT and CDR2 FQNNGV. CDR3 length: 15 residues. CDR3 residues: CASSPRDLSSYEQYF. The DNA for the CDR3 is TGTGCCAGCAGCCCACGGGACTTAAGCTCCTACGAGCAGTACTTC.

The chain carries TRBV9 and TRBJ2-7; TRBD1 aligns across 8 bases. V shed 0 bases and J 2 bases; nucleotides not matched to a gene: 16. This CDR3 comprises 19 residues. CDR1 is SGDLS, CDR2 YYNGEE, per germline. CDR3 bases: TGTGCCAGCAGCGTAGGGACAGGGTATAGCGGTGAGGGTCCCTACGAGCAGTACTTC. Translation: CASSVGTGYSGEGPYEQYF.